One and the same sample provided the 32 T cell receptor beta chains below, sequenced in a study of memory CD4+ T cells and cytomegalovirus serostatus. The sort gate was single viable CD3+CD4+CD8-CD45RO+ cells for memory CD4+ T cells. Assay: immunoSEQ multiplex PCR; the TCRdb copy retains only in-frame clones and omits some. The sample lists 35,000 to 55,000 clones, 75% to 85% occurring once. The specimen was memory CD4+ T cells from blood. These receptors all come from an adult in good health and CMV-seronegative.

The rearrangement uses TRBV6-6 and TRBJ2-1, with 8 bases matching TRBD1. V lost 10 bases and J lost 1; bases outside the gene matches: 6. This CDR3 is 14 amino acids long. Germline V gene data show CDR1 as MNHNY and CDR2 as SVGAGI (reference sequence). CDR3 residues: CAIADRGSYNEQFF. In DNA, the CDR3 is TGTGCCATTGCCGACAGGGGATCCTACAATGAGCAGTTCTTC.

The chain employs TRBV9 and TRBJ1-6, with TRBD1 matching over 9 bases. Germline CDR1 SGDLS, CDR2 YYNGEE. This CDR3 region has 15 residues. V lost 4 bases to trimming and J lost 5 bases; unmatched junction nucleotides: 4. CDR3 nucleotide sequence: TGTGCCAGCAGCACGACAGGGGGAAATAATTCACCCCTCCACTTT. Translation gives CASSTTGGNNSPLHF.

The genes are TRBV6-5 and TRBJ1-1; possibly TRBD1 for D (5 bases). The CDR3 has 14 amino acids. Trimming stripped 0 bases from V and 6 bases from J, with 11 bases between. Per germline, CDR1 MNHEY and CDR2 SVGAGI. The CDR3 coding sequence is TGTGCCAGCAGTTACTCGGGGGTAATCTCTGAAGCTTTCTTT. This gives the protein CASSYSGVISEAFF.

This clone turned up a few times. The V and J genes are TRBV19 and TRBJ1-4; D not certain. The length of the CDR3 is 13 residues. V gave up 2 bases and J gave up 10 bases, with 11 bases separating them. Per the germline V gene, CDR1 is LNHDA and CDR2 is SQIVND (reference sequence). In DNA form, the CDR3 reads TGTGCCAGTAGTATAAAGGAGGGAGGAAAACTGTTTTTT. This translates into CASSIKEGGKLFF.

This clone appeared a few times. V usage is TRBV29-1 and J usage is TRBJ2-1; a weak D match, TRBD1 (7 bases). V was clipped by 5 bases and J by 10 bases, with 18 bases between them. The germline gives CDR1 SQVTM, CDR2 ANQGSEA. The CDR3 spans 13 residues. In nucleotides, the CDR3 is TGCAGCGTTCGAGTAGGGGGCGGAGGGGAGCAGTTCTTC. Residues: CSVRVGGGGEQFF.

V gene TRBV4-3 combines with J gene TRBJ1-6, with D hard to call. Trimming cost V 3 bases and J 0 bases, with 9 bases left between them. The CDR3 sequence is 16 residues long. Germline CDR1 and CDR2: LGHNA and YSLEER. The CDR3 loop is CASSHGGGSYNSPLHF. The CDR3, as DNA: TGCGCCAGCAGCCACGGTGGTGGCTCCTATAATTCACCCCTCCACTTT.

This rearrangement joins TRBV5-4 to TRBJ2-3; 12 bases match TRBD2. The CDR3 sequence is 18 residues long. Unmatched junction bases numbered 12, after V lost 1 base and J lost 6 bases. The germline gives CDR1 SGHNT, CDR2 YYREEE (reference sequence). The CDR3 DNA reads TGTGCCAGCAGCTTGTGGCTAGCGGGGGGGCCTTTGTTCGATACGCAGTATTTT. This gives the protein CASSLWLAGGPLFDTQYF.

The table lists this clone with a few counts. The V call is TRBV4-1, the J call TRBJ1-1; TRBD1 matches 7 bases. The germline gives CDR1 MGHRA, CDR2 YSYEKL. This CDR3 contains 14 residues. Losses at the gene ends were 4 bases for V and 5 bases for J; bases not matched to a gene: 7. CDR3 nucleotides: TGCGCCAGCAGCCTCAGGGGGGGACGAACTGAAGCTTTCTTT. Its protein product is CASSLRGGRTEAFF.

V is TRBV10-1 and J is TRBJ2-7, with TRBD2 matching 14 bases. The germline CDR1 and CDR2 sequences are WNHNN and SYGVQD (reference sequence). The CDR3 covers 19 residues. The J segment lost 4 bases and the V segment lost 5 bases, leaving 16 bases of the junction unmatched. The CDR3 region is CASSRRRGGLAGARYEQYF. The CDR3 nucleotides are TGCGCCAGCAGTCGACGTAGGGGGGGACTAGCGGGAGCCAGGTACGAGCAGTACTTC.

The gene calls are TRBV19 and TRBJ1-4; D is perhaps TRBD1 (5 bases). The germline V gene encodes CDR1 LNHDA and CDR2 SQIVND (reference sequence). Trimming removed 7 bases at V and 7 bases at J, with 22 bases between. The CDR3 runs 16 residues. CDR3 in amino acids: CASKRGGGGGSEKLFF. Written as DNA, the CDR3 is TGTGCCAGTAAGCGTGGCGGCGGCGGGGGGTCTGAAAAACTGTTTTTT.

V and J are TRBV2 and TRBJ2-4, with TRBD2 matching 8 bases. Germline-derived CDR1 and CDR2 are SNHLY and FYNNEI. V trimming: 5 bases; J trimming: 0 bases; junction bases outside the gene matches: 12. There are 18 residues in the CDR3. The CDR3 bases are TGTGCCAGCAGTCAATCGTGGACTAGCCCTCGAGCCAAAAACATTCAGTACTTC. Translating gives CASSQSWTSPRAKNIQYF.

By proportion, this clone is medium-sized (0.01 to 0.1%). The DNA of the CDR3 is TGTGCCAGCAGCTTAGGGGGACAGGGTCATCAGCCCCAGCATTTT. Its translation: CASSLGGQGHQPQHF. The V gene is TRBV7-9, the J gene TRBJ1-5; 9 bases are shared with TRBD1. V dropped 1 base and J dropped 5; count of bases not matched to a gene: 3. Per the germline V gene, CDR1 is SEHNR and CDR2 is FQNEAQ (reference sequence). CDR3 length equals 15 residues.

The CDR3 here is CASSIRTGTDNEQYF. CDR3 nucleotide sequence: TGTGCCAGTAGTATTCGGACCGGGACAGATAACGAGCAGTACTTC. The chain couples TRBV19 to TRBJ2-7; 7 bases line up with TRBD1. Germline V gene data show CDR1 as LNHDA and CDR2 as SQIVND (reference sequence). J gave up 5 bases and V 3 bases, and 10 bases lay outside the gene matches. The CDR3 has 15 amino acids.

The rearrangement joins TRBV28 to TRBJ1-5, with 8 bases identical to TRBD1. The CDR3 length is 17 residues. Unmatched junction bases numbered 13, after V lost 6 bases and J lost 3 bases. Germline loops: CDR1 MDHEN, CDR2 SYDVKM. The CDR3 sequence is CASRPNPGQASNQPQHF. The CDR3 DNA sequence: TGTGCCAGCAGGCCTAATCCGGGACAGGCGTCCAATCAGCCCCAGCATTTT.

The rearrangement links TRBV5-1 to TRBJ2-5, with 7 bases lining up with TRBD1. Unmatched junction bases numbered 4, after V lost 4 bases and J lost 7 bases. From germline, CDR1 is SGHRS and CDR2 YFSETQ. This CDR3 region has 12 residues. CDR3 residues: CASSVDRATQYF. CDR3 bases: TGCGCCAGCAGCGTTGACAGGGCGACCCAGTACTTC.

CDR3 in amino acids: CASSQGSGGWYGYTF. The CDR3 DNA reads as TGCGCCAGCAGCCAAGGTTCAGGGGGCTGGTATGGCTACACCTTC. This chain links TRBV4-1 with TRBJ1-2; 8 bases are a match to TRBD1. This CDR3 contains 15 residues. Trimming took 1 base from V and 5 from J; bases not matched to a gene: 6. Germline-derived CDR1 and CDR2 are MGHRA and YSYEKL.

The J gene is TRBJ2-1, the V gene TRBV19, with 13 bases lining up with TRBD2. Germline CDR1 reads LNHDA; CDR2 reads SQIVND (reference sequence). The CDR3 sequence is 18 residues long. V dropped 4 bases and J dropped 0; count of bases not matched to a gene: 6. CDR3 coding DNA: TGTGCCAGTAGTAGGGGGACTAGCGGGGTAACCTCCTACAATGAGCAGTTCTTC. It codes for CASSRGTSGVTSYNEQFF.

This rearrangement joins TRBV18 to TRBJ2-5; TRBD2 might be the D (6 bases). The CDR3 length is 15 residues. V dropped 2 bases and J dropped 2 bases, with 12 bases sitting between them. Germline CDR1 KGHSH, CDR2 LQKENI. As DNA, the CDR3 is TGTGCCAGCTCACCAAGGAGGGTTTCTCAAGAGACCCAGTACTTC. It encodes CASSPRRVSQETQYF.

This rearrangement joins TRBV28 to TRBJ2-7; TRBD1 or TRBD2 may be the D gene (6 bases each). Deletions cut 8 bases from V and 4 bases from J, with 15 bases between. CDR3 length: 13 amino acids. Germline-derived CDR1 and CDR2 are MDHEN and SYDVKM. The CDR3, as DNA: TGTGCCAGCCGAAATGGAGGGGGATACGAGCAGTACTTC. Protein product: CASRNGGGYEQYF. The whole variable domain, remainder taken from reference TRBV28 and TRBJ2-7, is DVKVTQSSRYLVKRTGEKVFLECVQDMDHENMFWYRQDPGLGLRLIYFSYDVKMKEKGDIPEGYSVSREKKERFSLILESASTNQTSMYLCASRNGGGYEQYFGPGTRLTVT.

The table lists this clone with a few counts. V gene TRBV7-2 combines with J gene TRBJ1-6, with D possibly matching TRBD1 (5 bases). Germline lookup yields CDR1 SGHTA and CDR2 FQGNSA. The V end was cut by 3 bases, the J end by 7 bases, with 16 bases between. The CDR3 runs to 16 residues. The CDR3 is CASSFTWDRSNSPLHF. The CDR3 nucleotides read TGTGCCAGCAGCTTCACCTGGGACCGTAGCAATTCACCCCTCCACTTT.

This clone is labeled as medium-sized. The rearrangement uses TRBV28 and TRBJ1-6; D unclear. The CDR3 covers 12 residues. V was cut by 8 bases and J by 5 bases, with 7 bases left in between. CDR1 and CDR2 from the germline V gene are MDHEN and SYDVKM. This CDR3 is CASHLNNSPLHF. The DNA for the CDR3 is TGTGCCAGCCATCTAAATAATTCACCCCTCCACTTT.

This chain joins TRBV18 and TRBJ1-3; 9 nucleotides agree with TRBD1. The V segment lost 4 bases and the J segment 0 bases; nucleotides outside the gene matches: 4. CDR1 is KGHSH and CDR2 is LQKENI in the germline V gene. CDR3 size: 16 residues. CDR3 region: CASSLGTGTSGNTIYF. The CDR3 bases are TGTGCCAGCTCACTAGGGACAGGGACCTCTGGAAACACCATATATTTT.

This clone occurred a few times. The chain employs TRBV30 and TRBJ1-5; 7 bases align to TRBD1. Germline lookup yields CDR1 GTSNPN and CDR2 SVGIG (reference sequence). This CDR3 contains 14 residues. Trimming took 2 bases from V and 2 from J; bases not matched to a gene: 3. CDR3 nucleotide sequence: TGTGCCTGGAGTTTTACAGGGGGCAATCAGCCCCAGCATTTT. Translated: CAWSFTGGNQPQHF.

V and J are TRBV7-2 and TRBJ2-5; D perhaps matches TRBD1 (7 bases). The CDR3 sequence is 14 residues long. V shed 5 bases and J shed 3 bases, with 13 bases lying between them. Germline lookup yields CDR1 SGHTA and CDR2 FQGNSA. Here the CDR3 reads CASSRARGEETQYF. The CDR3 nucleotides are TGTGCCAGCAGCCGAGCCAGGGGGGAAGAGACCCAGTACTTC. Supplemented by reference TRBV7-2 and TRBJ2-5, the full variable domain reads GAGVSQSPSNKVTEKGKDVELRCDPISGHTALYWYRQSLGQGLEFLIYFQGNSAPDKSGLPSDRFSAERTGGSVSTLTIQRTQQEDSAVYLCASSRARGEETQYFGPGTRLLVL.

This clone was picked up one time. V usage is TRBV5-1 and J usage is TRBJ1-2; a possible D gene is TRBD1 (5 bases). Looked up from germline, CDR1 is SGHRS and CDR2 is YFSETQ. Trimming removed 0 bases from V and 6 bases from J, with 18 bases in between. This CDR3 is built from 16 residues. As DNA, the CDR3 is TGCGCCAGCAGCTTGGGATCCCCAGGGAGTCCTCATGGCTACACCTTC. Amino acids: CASSLGSPGSPHGYTF.

The chain joins TRBV6-1 to TRBJ2-1; no clear D. With 2 bases removed from V and 4 bases from J, the gap between germline ends came to 6 bases. Germline V lookup: CDR1 MNHNS, CDR2 SASEGT. CDR3 length: 13 amino acids. The chain's CDR3 is CASSETEYNEQFF. DNA for the CDR3: TGTGCCAGCAGTGAAACGGAGTACAATGAGCAGTTCTTC.

The V gene is TRBV10-1, the J gene TRBJ2-7, with a weak D call TRBD1 (6 bases). Per germline, CDR1 WNHNN and CDR2 SYGVQD (reference sequence). The CDR3 contains 13 residues. V lost 11 bases and J 1 base, leaving 15 bases between the germline ends. DNA for the CDR3: TGCGCCCGTCAGGGGACCTTTTCCTACGAGCAGTACTTC. Encoded protein: CARQGTFSYEQYF.

This clone has a single count. The genes are TRBV6-5 and TRBJ1-1; D is possibly TRBD1 (5 bases). Germline loops: CDR1 MNHEY, CDR2 SVGAGI. This CDR3 has 16 residues. V lost 4 bases, J lost 0 bases, and 15 bases lay in between. CDR3 region: CASSFARARMNTEAFF. The CDR3 nucleotides read TGTGCCAGCAGTTTTGCCAGGGCCCGAATGAACACTGAAGCTTTCTTT.

In DNA, the CDR3 is TGTGCCAGCAGTTACGGGGGGGCTGCCGGAAACACCATATATTTT. This sequence encodes CASSYGGAAGNTIYF. The chain uses TRBV6-5 and TRBJ1-3; possibly TRBD1 for D (6 bases). The germline V and J ends were trimmed by 2 bases and 4 bases, with 12 bases remaining between them. The germline V gene encodes CDR1 MNHEY and CDR2 SVGAGI. The CDR3 is made up of 15 amino acids.

This sequence joins TRBV6-1 and TRBJ1-2; TRBD1 is a possible D gene (6 bases). Trimming left V 0 bases short and J 4 bases short, with 15 bases between. The germline V gene encodes CDR1 MNHNS and CDR2 SASEGT. The CDR3 totals 16 residues. Here the CDR3 reads CASSEASGQSGYGYTF. CDR3 DNA: TGTGCCAGCAGTGAAGCGTCCGGACAGTCGGGCTATGGCTACACCTTC.

The chain uses TRBV4-3 and TRBJ1-2, with D maybe TRBD1 (5 bases). Trimming pared 1 base from V and 0 bases from J, leaving 15 bases between. The CDR3 consists of 17 residues. Germline CDR1 LGHNA, CDR2 YSLEER. The CDR3 region has the DNA TGCGCCAGCAGCCAAGGAGAAGGGAGGGGATCTAACTATGGCTACACCTTC. It specifies CASSQGEGRGSNYGYTF.

The chain carries TRBV7-2 and TRBJ1-5; D gene uncertain. V lost 8 bases and J 4 bases, leaving 12 bases between the germline ends. CDR1 and CDR2 (germline): SGHTA, FQGNSA. There are 13 residues in the CDR3. The CDR3 DNA reads TGTGCCAGCCGGATAAGATTGAATCAGCCCCAGCATTTT. As protein: CASRIRLNQPQHF.